Below, 21 T cell receptor beta chains from the same sample are listed, as sequenced in a study of PD-1 blockade in classical Hodgkin lymphoma. Time point in this sample: cycle 4 day 1 (C4D1), after 5 to 7 weeks of nivolumab. The patients all showed relapse after autologous stem cell transplantation, while their brentuximab vedotin exposure varied. The repertoire was sequenced with immunoSEQ multiplex PCR; TCRdb's copy has only in-frame clones and lacks some. The sample gives some 93,000 clones, around 80% of which show up once; around 15% is in the top ten. Specimen: peripheral blood mononuclear cells (PBMCs), collected before the fourth cycle of nivolumab. Every receptor here comes from a human donor with classical Hodgkin lymphoma.

This chain uses TRBV28 with TRBJ1-5; 8 bases fit TRBD1. Germline V CDR1 and CDR2: MDHEN, SYDVKM. With V trimmed by 4 bases and J by 1 base, 6 bases remained unmatched. This CDR3 has 16 residues. Here the CDR3 DNA reads TGTGCCAGCAGTTACCCCCGGGACAGGAGCAATCAGCCCCAGCATTTT. This encodes CASSYPRDRSNQPQHF.

The chain recombines TRBV11-2 with TRBJ2-2; D is uncertain. Germline V gives CDR1 SGHAT, CDR2 FQNNGV. The CDR3 has 13 amino acids. Trimming removed 1 base from V and 5 bases from J, with 5 bases in between. Here the CDR3 DNA reads TGTGCCAGCAGCTTAGGGCTAACCGGGGAGCTGTTTTTT. Residues: CASSLGLTGELFF.

The V call is TRBV5-6, the J call TRBJ2-1, with 12 bases identical to TRBD2. V was pared by 2 bases and J by 8 bases, with 8 bases of the junction left unmatched. CDR1 and CDR2 (germline): SGHDT, YYEEEE. The CDR3 runs to 16 residues. CDR3 DNA sequence: TGTGCCAGCAGCTTTTCAGCGGCTAGCGGGAGGGATGAGCAGTTCTTC. Encoded protein: CASSFSAASGRDEQFF.

In nucleotides, the CDR3 is TGTGCCTGGTCCAGGGGTGGAGAGCAGTACTTC. Encoded protein: CAWSRGGEQYF. The rearrangement uses TRBV30 and TRBJ2-7; D might be TRBD1 (6 bases). V dropped 5 bases and J dropped 7 bases, with 12 bases sitting between them. The CDR3 is 11 residues long. CDR1 and CDR2 from the germline V gene are GTSNPN and SVGIG (reference sequence).

The chain links TRBV4-2 to TRBJ2-7, with 7 positions matching TRBD2. The CDR3 spans 15 residues. The V gene end was trimmed by 4 bases and the J gene end by 3 bases; junction bases not matched to a gene: 9. The V gene's germline CDR1 is LGHNA and CDR2 YNFKEQ. The CDR3 here is CASSPTGRASYEQYF. The CDR3 region has the DNA TGTGCCAGCAGCCCTACTGGGAGGGCCAGCTACGAGCAGTACTTC.

The V call is TRBV27, the J call TRBJ2-6, with D tentatively TRBD2 (6 bases). The V end lost 7 bases, the J end lost 2 bases, and 18 bases lay between the germline ends. Germline V gene lookup returns CDR1 MNHEY and CDR2 SMNVEV (reference sequence). The CDR3 is 17 residues long. CDR3 nucleotides: TGTGCCAGCACCCAAGCCGGGAGTCGGGCTGGGGCCAACGTCCTGACTTTC. Its translation is CASTQAGSRAGANVLTF. The whole variable domain, filled in from reference TRBV27 and TRBJ2-6, reads EAQVTQNPRYLITVTGKKLTVTCSQNMNHEYMSWYRQDPGLGLRQIYYSMNVEVTDKGDVPEGYKVSRKEKRNFPLILESPSPNQTSLYFCASTQAGSRAGANVLTFGAGSRLTVL.

The rearrangement joins TRBV30 to TRBJ2-5, with 9 nucleotides matching TRBD2. The V gene end was trimmed by 5 bases and the J gene end by 0 bases; junction bases not matched to a gene: 7. The CDR3 has 15 residues. Per germline, CDR1 GTSNPN and CDR2 SVGIG (reference sequence). The CDR3 DNA reads as TGTGCCTGGTGGCGGGGGACTAGCAACCAAGAGACCCAGTACTTC. Translation gives CAWWRGTSNQETQYF. Complete variable domain (other parts from reference TRBV30 and TRBJ2-5): SQTIHQWPATLVQPVGSPLSLECTVEGTSNPNLYWYRQAAGRGLQLLFYSVGIGQISSEVPQNLSASRPQDRQFILSSKKLLLSDSGFYLCAWWRGTSNQETQYFGPGTRLLVL.

The gene calls are TRBV11-1 and TRBJ2-4, with D uncertain. Trimming took 5 bases from V and 0 from J, leaving 11 bases between them. Germline CDR1 SGHAT, CDR2 FQDESV (reference sequence). The CDR3 totals 15 residues. The CDR3: CASSEVGPAKNIQYF. Written as DNA, the CDR3 is TGTGCCAGCAGCGAGGTCGGGCCAGCCAAAAACATTCAGTACTTC.

The chain has TRBV14 and TRBJ1-2, with D perhaps matching TRBD1 (5 bases). The germline V gene has CDR1 SGHDN and CDR2 FVKESK. The CDR3 length is 14 residues. Trimming shortened V by 2 bases and J by 4 bases, and 11 bases separated the two germline ends. CDR3 sequence: CASSQNTGIYGYTF. CDR3 in DNA: TGTGCCAGCAGCCAAAATACAGGAATCTATGGCTACACCTTC. Looking up the rest from reference TRBV14 and TRBJ1-2 gives the full variable domain: EAGVTQFPSHSVIEKGQTVTLRCDPISGHDNLYWYRRVMGKEIKFLLHFVKESKQDESGMPNNRFLAERTGGTYSTLKVQPAELEDSGVYFCASSQNTGIYGYTFGSGTRLTVV.

This chain connects TRBV28 to TRBJ2-7; perhaps TRBD2 as D (6 bases). The CDR3 is made up of 15 amino acids. Germline CDR1 MDHEN, CDR2 SYDVKM. Trimming pared 4 bases from V and 2 bases from J, leaving 15 bases between. In DNA form, the CDR3 reads TGTGCCAGCAGTTCTAGGAGGGAGGACCCCTACGAGCAGTACTTC. Its protein product is CASSSRREDPYEQYF.

V and J are TRBV7-9 and TRBJ2-1; 8 nucleotides match TRBD2. The germline V gene encodes CDR1 SEHNR and CDR2 FQNEAQ (reference sequence). Trimming cost V 3 bases and J 5 bases; bases outside gene matches: 15. The CDR3 contains 18 residues. The CDR3 protein is CASSFEVMGGRHHNEQFF. Written as DNA, the CDR3 is TGTGCCAGCAGCTTCGAGGTGATGGGCGGGAGGCACCACAATGAGCAGTTCTTC.

V gene TRBV5-1 combines with J gene TRBJ2-5; D is ambiguous. Germline V lookup: CDR1 SGHRS, CDR2 YFSETQ. The CDR3 length is 14 residues. V was clipped by 1 base and J by 3 bases, with 10 bases between them. CDR3 region: CASSLRRAEETQYF. The CDR3 DNA is TGCGCCAGCAGCTTGCGCCGGGCAGAAGAGACCCAGTACTTC.

This chain connects TRBV7-8 to TRBJ1-2; the D gene is possibly TRBD1 (6 bases). V lost 0 bases, J lost 5 bases, and 22 bases lay in between. Germline CDR1 reads SGHVS; CDR2 reads FQNEAQ. The CDR3 length is 18 residues. CDR3 nucleotide sequence: TGTGCCAGCAGCTTAGCGCAGACAGGCCCCGCGGACCGGTATGGCTACACCTTC. Encoded protein: CASSLAQTGPADRYGYTF.

This clone was observed once. CDR3: CASSLDYYEQYF. The CDR3 nucleotides read TGTGCCAGCAGCTTGGACTACTACGAGCAGTACTTC. This chain joins TRBV5-4 and TRBJ2-7; D call uncertain. The V end lost 0 bases, the J end lost 3 bases, and 4 bases lay between the germline ends. Germline values: CDR1 SGHNT, CDR2 YYREEE (reference sequence). CDR3 length: 12 residues.

The sample holds one count of this clone. V usage is TRBV9 and J usage is TRBJ2-3, with a possible D match to TRBD2 (6 bases). Between the trimmed V and J ends, which lost 3 bases and 0 bases, there was a span of 14 bases. The CDR3 covers 16 residues. Germline-derived CDR1 and CDR2 are SGDLS and YYNGEE. In DNA form, the CDR3 reads TGTGCCAGCAGCGCGGCAGCGGGCCACAGCACAGATACGCAGTATTTT. Amino acids: CASSAAAGHSTDTQYF.

J is TRBJ2-2 and V is TRBV9; TRBD1 matches 7 bases. In germline, CDR1 is SGDLS, CDR2 YYNGEE. The CDR3 length is 14 residues. Trimming took 3 bases from V and 8 from J; bases not matched to a gene: 7. The chain's CDR3 is CASSAGTVNGELFF. The CDR3 DNA sequence: TGTGCCAGCAGCGCCGGGACAGTAAATGGGGAGCTGTTTTTT.

The CDR3 bases are TGTGCCAGCAGCCTCAGTGGGACTAGCGGGAAAAATGAGCAGTTCTTC. Protein sequence: CASSLSGTSGKNEQFF. The chain recombines TRBV7-3 with TRBJ2-1; 13 bases fit TRBD2. V lost 5 bases, J lost 7 bases, and 8 bases stayed unmatched. This CDR3 has 16 amino acids. Looked up from germline, CDR1 is SGHTA and CDR2 is FQGTGA. Complete variable domain (other parts from reference TRBV7-3 and TRBJ2-1): GAGVSQTPSNKVTEKGKYVELRCDPISGHTALYWYRQSLGQGPEFLIYFQGTGAADDSGLPNDRFFAVRPEGSVSTLKIQRTERGDSAVYLCASSLSGTSGKNEQFFGPGTRLTVL.

The chain has TRBV14 and TRBJ2-7; perhaps TRBD1 as D (6 bases). V was shortened by 0 bases and J by 6 bases, with 9 bases between the two germline ends. The CDR3 is 13 amino acids. The germline V gene has CDR1 SGHDN and CDR2 FVKESK. This CDR3 is CASSQDLRGEQYF. The CDR3 DNA is TGTGCCAGCAGCCAAGATCTCAGGGGCGAGCAGTACTTC.

This clone turned up a few times. The chain joins TRBV19 to TRBJ1-2; unclear D gene. Trimming took 7 bases from V and 1 from J, leaving 13 bases between them. This CDR3 is built from 14 residues. Germline V gene lookup returns CDR1 LNHDA and CDR2 SQIVND (reference sequence). CDR3 in amino acids: CASNNADFNYGYTF. In nucleotides, the CDR3 is TGTGCCAGTAATAACGCAGATTTTAACTATGGCTACACCTTC.

V usage is TRBV19 and J usage is TRBJ2-7, with 9 bases identical to TRBD1. The V gene end was trimmed by 7 bases and the J gene end by 7 bases; junction bases not matched to a gene: 11. The germline V gene has CDR1 LNHDA and CDR2 SQIVND (reference sequence). CDR3 length: 14 amino acids. DNA of the CDR3: TGTGCCAGTACGCTGCGACAGGGGGAGGGGGAGCAGTACTTC. Translated, it gives CASTLRQGEGEQYF. Drawing the rest from reference TRBV19 and TRBJ2-7, the complete variable domain is DGGITQSPKYLFRKEGQNVTLSCEQNLNHDAMYWYRQDPGQGLRLIYYSQIVNDFQKGDIAEGYSVSREKKESFPLTVTSAQKNPTAFYLCASTLRQGEGEQYFGPGTRLTVT.

The chain uses TRBV14 and TRBJ2-7, with no clear D. CDR1 is SGHDN, CDR2 FVKESK, per germline. Trimming left V 2 bases short and J 1 base short, with 6 bases between. The CDR3 has 13 amino acids. The CDR3 DNA reads TGTGCCAGCAGCCAATTGTTGTCCTACGAGCAGTACTTC. Translated: CASSQLLSYEQYF.